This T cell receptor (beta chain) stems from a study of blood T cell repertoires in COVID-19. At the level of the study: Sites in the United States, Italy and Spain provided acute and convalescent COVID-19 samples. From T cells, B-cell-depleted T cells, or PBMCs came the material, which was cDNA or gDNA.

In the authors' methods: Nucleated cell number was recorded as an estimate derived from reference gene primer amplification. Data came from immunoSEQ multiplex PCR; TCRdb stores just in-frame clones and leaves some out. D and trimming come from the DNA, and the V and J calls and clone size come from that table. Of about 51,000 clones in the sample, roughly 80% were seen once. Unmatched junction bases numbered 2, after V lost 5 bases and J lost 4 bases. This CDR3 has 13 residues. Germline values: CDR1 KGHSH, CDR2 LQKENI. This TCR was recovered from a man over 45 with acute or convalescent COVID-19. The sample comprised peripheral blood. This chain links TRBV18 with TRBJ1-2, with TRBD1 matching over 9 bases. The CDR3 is CASSVGQGYGYTF. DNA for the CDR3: TGTGCCAGCTCAGTGGGACAGGGCTATGGCTACACCTTC.